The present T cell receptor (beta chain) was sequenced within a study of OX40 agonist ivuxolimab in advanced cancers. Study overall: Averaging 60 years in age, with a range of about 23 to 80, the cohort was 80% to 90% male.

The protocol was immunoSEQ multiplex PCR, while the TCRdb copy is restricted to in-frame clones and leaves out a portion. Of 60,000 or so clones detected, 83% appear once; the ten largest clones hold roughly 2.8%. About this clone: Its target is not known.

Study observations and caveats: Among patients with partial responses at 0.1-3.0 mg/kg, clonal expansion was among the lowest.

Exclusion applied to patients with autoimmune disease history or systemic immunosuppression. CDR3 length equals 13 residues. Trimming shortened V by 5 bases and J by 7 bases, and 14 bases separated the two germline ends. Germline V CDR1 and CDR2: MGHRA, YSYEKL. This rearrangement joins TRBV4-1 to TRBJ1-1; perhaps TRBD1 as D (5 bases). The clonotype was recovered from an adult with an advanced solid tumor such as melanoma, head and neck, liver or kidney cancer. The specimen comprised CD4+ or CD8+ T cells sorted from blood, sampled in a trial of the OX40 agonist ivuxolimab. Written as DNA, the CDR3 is TGCGCCAGCAGCTACGGGGCTAGAGGTGAAGCTTTCTTT. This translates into CASSYGARGEAFF.